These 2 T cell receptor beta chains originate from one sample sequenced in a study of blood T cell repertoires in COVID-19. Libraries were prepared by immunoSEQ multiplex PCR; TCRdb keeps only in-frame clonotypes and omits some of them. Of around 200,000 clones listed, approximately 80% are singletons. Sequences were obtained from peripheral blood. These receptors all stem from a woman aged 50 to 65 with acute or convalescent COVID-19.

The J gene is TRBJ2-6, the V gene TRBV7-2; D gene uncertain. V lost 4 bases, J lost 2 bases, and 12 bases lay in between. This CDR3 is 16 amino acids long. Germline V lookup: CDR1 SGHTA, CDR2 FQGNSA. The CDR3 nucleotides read TGTGCCAGCAGCTCCTTCGGGTCGGCTGGGGCCAACGTCCTGACTTTC. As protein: CASSSFGSAGANVLTF.

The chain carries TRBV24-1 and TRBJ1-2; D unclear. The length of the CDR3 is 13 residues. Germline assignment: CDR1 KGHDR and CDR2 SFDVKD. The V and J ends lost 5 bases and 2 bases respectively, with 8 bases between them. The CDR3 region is CATSGRVNYGYTF. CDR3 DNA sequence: TGTGCCACCAGTGGTCGTGTAAACTATGGCTACACCTTC.